This T cell receptor (beta chain) was documented in a study of T cell changes during pregnancy in multiple sclerosis (dated by TCRdb to the late 2010s). For context, the study as a whole: The study examined how the T cell repertoire changed over the course of pregnancy in women with multiple sclerosis.

The library was prepared using the immunoSEQ multiplex PCR assay. TCRdb stores this immuneACCESS table with in-frame sequences only. Part of the clones is absent; in the studies checked, under half of the shortfall reflects unresolved V genes, and no reason is known for the rest. Present in this sample are tens of thousands of clones, roughly 90% of which were seen just once. Jointly, the top ten make up about 3% of the sample. Turning to this clone: Its antigen is unknown. No base quality information exists; no much larger clone differs at one position.

The germline V gene supplies CDR1 LGHNA and CDR2 YSLEER. V and J are truncated by 2 bases and 7 bases respectively, leaving an intervening sequence of 17 bases. From the cysteine up to the phenylalanine, the CDR3 has a length of 16 residues. Of all the DNA, just the CDR3 is kept, 48 bases in frame from base 1. Sequenced material: CD8+ T cells from peripheral blood mononuclear cells, taken in the second trimester of pregnancy. The chain uses TRBV4-3 and TRBJ2-2; TRBD1 could be the D gene, as 5 bases match. This clonotype was sampled from a female donor with multiple sclerosis, enrolled in a pregnancy study. The CDR3 reads as follows: CASSQSRVAGIGELFF. The DNA sequence is TGCGCCAGCAGCCAAAGTAGGGTTGCAGGGATCGGGGAGCTGTTTTTT.